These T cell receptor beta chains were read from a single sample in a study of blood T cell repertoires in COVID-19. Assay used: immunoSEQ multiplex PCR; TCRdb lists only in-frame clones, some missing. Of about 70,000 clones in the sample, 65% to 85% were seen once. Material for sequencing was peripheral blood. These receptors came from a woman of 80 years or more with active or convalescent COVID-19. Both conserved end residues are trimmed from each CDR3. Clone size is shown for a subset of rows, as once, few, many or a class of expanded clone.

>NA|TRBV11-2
ASSLGRPGDEQF
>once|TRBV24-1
ATSAGATDTQY
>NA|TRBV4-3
ASSQPAGGGYT
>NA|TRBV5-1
ASSLARLASNKKGTQY
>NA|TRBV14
ASSQIRTSGGGSNEQF
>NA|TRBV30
AWSRGLAGGDEQF
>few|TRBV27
ASSSARGRRGYEQY
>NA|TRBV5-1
ASSYYPGTSGTSSYEQY
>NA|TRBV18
ASSPEPNYGYT
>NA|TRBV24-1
ATSDHRLAGQETQY
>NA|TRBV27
ASTLTGVNTGELF
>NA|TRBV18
ASSLTGGSYNEQF
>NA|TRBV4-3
ASSQAPFPGEKLF
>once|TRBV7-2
ASSAGTGVHQPQH
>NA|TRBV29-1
SARTGGSYEQY
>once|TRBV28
ASSLSLLASWGLYTGELF
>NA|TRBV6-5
ASSYSGRGYGYT
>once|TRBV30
AWNPNRGNGSPLH
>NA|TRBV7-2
ASSLAGGWGGRPHSYNSPLH
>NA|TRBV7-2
ASSFAAGTYNEQF
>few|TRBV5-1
ASSYDRVGEQY
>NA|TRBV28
ASRGTEGSYEQY
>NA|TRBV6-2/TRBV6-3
ASSDGGSRGDYGYT
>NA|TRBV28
ASNERGAPGETQY
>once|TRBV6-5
ASSSLAGAGAYEQY
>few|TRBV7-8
ASSSTRGYEETQY
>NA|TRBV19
ASSNEQGGYTQY
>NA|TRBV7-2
ASSLYQGVGNTIY
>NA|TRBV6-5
ASNPRQGGTGELF
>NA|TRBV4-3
ASSQDWGVPPQH
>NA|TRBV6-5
ASKGANSPLH
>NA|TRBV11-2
ASSLFGGTGEQY
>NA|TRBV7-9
ASSPSGSEVDTQY
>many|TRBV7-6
ASSLYGASGRYPYEQY
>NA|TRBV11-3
ASSRGDRVSYEQY
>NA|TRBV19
ASSIGQNSRGTEAF
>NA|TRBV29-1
SALDRVRDEQY
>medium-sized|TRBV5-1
ASRGTGGLGTNEKLF
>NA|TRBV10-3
AISGRRDSYEQY
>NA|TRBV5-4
ASSQGQGVTNYGYT